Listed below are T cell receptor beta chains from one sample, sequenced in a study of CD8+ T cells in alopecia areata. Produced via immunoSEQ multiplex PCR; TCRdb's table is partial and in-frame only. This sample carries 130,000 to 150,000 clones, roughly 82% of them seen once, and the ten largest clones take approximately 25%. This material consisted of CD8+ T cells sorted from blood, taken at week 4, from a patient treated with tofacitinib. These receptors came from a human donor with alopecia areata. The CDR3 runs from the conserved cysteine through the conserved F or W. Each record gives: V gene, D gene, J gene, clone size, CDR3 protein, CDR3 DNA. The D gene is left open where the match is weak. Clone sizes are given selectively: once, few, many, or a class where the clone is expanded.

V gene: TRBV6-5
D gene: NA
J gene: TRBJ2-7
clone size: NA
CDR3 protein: CASSPGRSSSYEQYF
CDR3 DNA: TGTGCCAGCAGCCCAGGGAGGTCGAGCTCCTACGAGCAGTACTTC

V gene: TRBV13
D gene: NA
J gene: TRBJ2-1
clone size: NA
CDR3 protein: CASSNRQENYNEQFF
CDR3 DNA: TGTGCCAGCAGCAATCGACAGGAGAACTACAATGAGCAGTTCTTC

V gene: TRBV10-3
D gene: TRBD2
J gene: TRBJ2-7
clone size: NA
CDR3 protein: CAISEPVSGGHYEQYF
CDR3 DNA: TGTGCCATCAGTGAGCCCGTTAGCGGGGGGCACTACGAGCAGTACTTC

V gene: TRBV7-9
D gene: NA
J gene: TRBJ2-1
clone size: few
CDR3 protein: CATGSGGQFF
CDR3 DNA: TGTGCCACCGGGAGTGGTGGGCAGTTCTTC

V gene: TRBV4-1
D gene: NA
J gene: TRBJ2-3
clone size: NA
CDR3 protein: CASSQAGDTQYF
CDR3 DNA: TGCGCCAGCAGCCAAGCCGGTGATACGCAGTATTTT

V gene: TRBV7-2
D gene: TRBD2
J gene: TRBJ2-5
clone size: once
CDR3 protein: CASSLGVRGLAEETQYF
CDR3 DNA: TGTGCCAGCAGCTTAGGGGTTAGGGGACTAGCGGAAGAGACCCAGTACTTC

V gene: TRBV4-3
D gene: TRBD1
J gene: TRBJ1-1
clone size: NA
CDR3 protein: CASRGEQGGNTEAFF
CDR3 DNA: TGCGCCAGCAGAGGAGAACAGGGGGGGAACACTGAAGCTTTCTTT

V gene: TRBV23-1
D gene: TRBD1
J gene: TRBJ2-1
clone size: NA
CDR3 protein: CASSQPRTGSSYNEQFF
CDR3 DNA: TGCGCCAGCAGTCAGCCCAGGACAGGGTCGTCCTACAATGAGCAGTTCTTC

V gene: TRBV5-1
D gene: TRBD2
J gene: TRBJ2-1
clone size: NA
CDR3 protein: CASSMTSGGALRPYNEQFF
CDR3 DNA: TGCGCCAGCAGCATGACTAGCGGGGGGGCCCTGAGGCCCTACAATGAGCAGTTCTTC

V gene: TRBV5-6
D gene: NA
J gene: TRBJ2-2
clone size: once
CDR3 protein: CASSLTTGELFF
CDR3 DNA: TGTGCCAGCAGCTTGACGACCGGGGAGCTGTTTTTT

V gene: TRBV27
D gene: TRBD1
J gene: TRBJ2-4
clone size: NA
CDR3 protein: CASSLTGPGVNIQYF
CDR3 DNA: TGTGCCAGCAGTCTGACAGGGCCAGGAGTAAACATTCAGTACTTC

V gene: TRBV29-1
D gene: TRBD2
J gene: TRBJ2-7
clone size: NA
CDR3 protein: CSVDLDGGSYEQYF
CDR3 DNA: TGCAGCGTTGATCTAGACGGGGGGTCCTACGAGCAGTACTTC

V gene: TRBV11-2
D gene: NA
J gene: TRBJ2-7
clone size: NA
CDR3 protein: CASRSPDRLSYEQYF
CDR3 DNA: TGTGCCAGCAGGTCCCCCGACAGGCTCTCCTACGAGCAGTACTTC

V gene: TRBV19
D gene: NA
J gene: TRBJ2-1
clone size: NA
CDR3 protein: CASSKGGNNEQFF
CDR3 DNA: TGTGCCAGTAGTAAAGGGGGAAACAATGAGCAGTTCTTC

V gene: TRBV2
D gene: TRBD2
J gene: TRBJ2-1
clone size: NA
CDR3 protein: CARATGRGANNEQFF
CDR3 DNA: TGTGCCAGGGCCACCGGGCGGGGGGCCAACAATGAGCAGTTCTTC

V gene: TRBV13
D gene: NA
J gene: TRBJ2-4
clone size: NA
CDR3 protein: CASSLGTGRYLAKNIQYF
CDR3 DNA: TGTGCCAGCAGCTTAGGTACGGGACGGTACCTAGCCAAAAACATTCAGTACTTC

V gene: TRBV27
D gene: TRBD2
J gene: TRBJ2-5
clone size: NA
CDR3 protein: CASSSARAGGPETQYF
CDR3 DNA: TGTGCCAGCAGTTCCGCCCGGGCGGGGGGGCCGGAGACCCAGTACTTC

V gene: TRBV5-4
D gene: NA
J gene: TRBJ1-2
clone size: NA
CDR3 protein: CASSLFGPLAYGYTF
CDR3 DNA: TGTGCCAGCAGCTTGTTCGGGCCCCTGGCCTATGGCTACACCTTC

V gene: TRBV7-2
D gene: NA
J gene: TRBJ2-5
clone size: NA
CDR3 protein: CASSLGRGPETQYF
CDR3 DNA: TGTGCCAGCAGCTTAGGACGGGGACCGGAGACCCAGTACTTC

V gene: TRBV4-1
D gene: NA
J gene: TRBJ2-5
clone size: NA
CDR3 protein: CASSLGGRDGETQYF
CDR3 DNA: TGCGCCAGCAGCCTTGGTGGCAGGGATGGAGAGACCCAGTACTTC

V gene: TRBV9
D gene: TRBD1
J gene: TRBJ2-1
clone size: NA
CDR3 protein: CASSVGDSHYNEQFF
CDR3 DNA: TGTGCCAGCAGCGTAGGGGACAGTCACTACAATGAGCAGTTCTTC

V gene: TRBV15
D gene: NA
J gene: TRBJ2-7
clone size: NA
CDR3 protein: CATSKGLGSYEQYF
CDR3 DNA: TGTGCCACCAGCAAGGGGTTGGGGAGCTACGAGCAGTACTTC

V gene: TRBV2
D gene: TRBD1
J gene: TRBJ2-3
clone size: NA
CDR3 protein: CASSERTGSTDTQYF
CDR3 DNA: TGTGCCAGCAGCGAAAGGACAGGGAGCACAGATACGCAGTATTTT

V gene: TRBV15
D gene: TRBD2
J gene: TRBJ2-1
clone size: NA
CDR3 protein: CATSRDETSGGDEQFF
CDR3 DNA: TGTGCCACCAGCAGAGATGAGACTAGCGGGGGGGATGAGCAGTTCTTC

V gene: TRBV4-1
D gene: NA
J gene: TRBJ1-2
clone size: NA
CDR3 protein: CASSQEGRNRDGYTF
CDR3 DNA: TGCGCCAGCAGCCAAGAAGGTCGGAACAGGGATGGCTACACCTTC

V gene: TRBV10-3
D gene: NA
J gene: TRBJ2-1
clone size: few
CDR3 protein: CAISVGREQFF
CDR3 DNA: TGTGCCATCAGTGTAGGGCGGGAGCAGTTCTTC

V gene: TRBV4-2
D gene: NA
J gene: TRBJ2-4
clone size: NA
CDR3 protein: CASSQVVGNIQYF
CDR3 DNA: TGTGCCAGCAGCCAAGTTGTAGGTAACATTCAGTACTTC

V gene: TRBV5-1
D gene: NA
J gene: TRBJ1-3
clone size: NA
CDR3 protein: CASSLGTDRNTIYF
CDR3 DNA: TGCGCCAGCAGCCTCGGGACGGACAGAAACACCATATATTTT

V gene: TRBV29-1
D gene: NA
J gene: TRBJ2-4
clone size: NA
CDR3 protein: CSVETAGNIQYF
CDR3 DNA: TGCAGCGTTGAAACGGCCGGAAACATTCAGTACTTC

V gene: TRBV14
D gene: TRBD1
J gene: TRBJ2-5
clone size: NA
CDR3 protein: CASSQGDRVAETQYF
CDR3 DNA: TGTGCCAGCAGCCAAGGTGACAGGGTTGCGGAGACCCAGTACTTC

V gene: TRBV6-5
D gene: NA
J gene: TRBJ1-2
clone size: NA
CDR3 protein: CASSYTTGYNYGYTF
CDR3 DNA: TGTGCCAGCAGTTACACGACAGGCTACAACTATGGCTACACCTTC

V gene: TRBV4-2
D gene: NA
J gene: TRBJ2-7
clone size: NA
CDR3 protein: CASSQTGYYEQYF
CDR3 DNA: TGTGCCAGCAGCCAAACAGGGTACTACGAGCAGTACTTC

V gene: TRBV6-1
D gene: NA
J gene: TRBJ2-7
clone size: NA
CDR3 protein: CASSYGQPYEQYF
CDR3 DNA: TGTGCCAGCAGTTATGGACAACCCTACGAGCAGTACTTC

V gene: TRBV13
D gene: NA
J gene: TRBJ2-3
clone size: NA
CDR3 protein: CASSGNTDTQYF
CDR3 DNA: TGTGCCAGCAGCGGGAACACAGATACGCAGTATTTT

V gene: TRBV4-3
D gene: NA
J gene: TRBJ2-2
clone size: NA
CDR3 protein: CASSQGISNTGELFF
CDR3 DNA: TGCGCCAGCAGCCAGGGGATTTCAAACACCGGGGAGCTGTTTTTT

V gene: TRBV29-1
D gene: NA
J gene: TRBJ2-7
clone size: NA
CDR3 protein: CSVVSAEHSYEQYF
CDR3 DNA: TGCAGCGTTGTTAGTGCCGAACACTCCTACGAGCAGTACTTC

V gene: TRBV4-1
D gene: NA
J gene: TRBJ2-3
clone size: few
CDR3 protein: CASSQGWGADTQYF
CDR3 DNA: TGCGCCAGCAGCCAGGGGTGGGGCGCAGATACGCAGTATTTT

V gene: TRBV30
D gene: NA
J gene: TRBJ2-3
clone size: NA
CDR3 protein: CAWSVDFFISTDTQYF
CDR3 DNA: TGTGCCTGGAGTGTAGATTTCTTCATTTCCACAGATACGCAGTATTTT

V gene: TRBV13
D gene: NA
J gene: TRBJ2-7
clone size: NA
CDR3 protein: CASSPLDANEQYF
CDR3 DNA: TGTGCCAGCAGCCCGCTTGATGCGAACGAGCAGTACTTC

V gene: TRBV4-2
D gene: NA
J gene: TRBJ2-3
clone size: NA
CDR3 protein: CASSQDRGGGDTQYF
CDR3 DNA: TGTGCCAGCAGCCAAGATCGTGGGGGTGGGGATACGCAGTATTTT

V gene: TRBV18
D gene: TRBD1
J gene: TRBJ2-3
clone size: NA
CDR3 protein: CASSPDREYADTQYF
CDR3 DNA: TGTGCCAGCTCACCCGACAGGGAGTATGCAGATACGCAGTATTTT

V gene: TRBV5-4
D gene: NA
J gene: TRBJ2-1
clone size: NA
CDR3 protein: CASSSGTPLEQFF
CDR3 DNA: TGTGCCAGCAGCTCCGGGACTCCTCTCGAGCAGTTCTTC

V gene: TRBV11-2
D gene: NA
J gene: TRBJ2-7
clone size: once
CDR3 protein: CASSSRREQYF
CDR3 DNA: TGTGCCAGCAGCTCAAGGCGCGAGCAGTACTTC

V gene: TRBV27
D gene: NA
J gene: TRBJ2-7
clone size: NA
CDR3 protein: CASRPGTALRDEQYF
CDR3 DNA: TGTGCCAGCAGACCCGGGACTGCTCTACGGGACGAGCAGTACTTC

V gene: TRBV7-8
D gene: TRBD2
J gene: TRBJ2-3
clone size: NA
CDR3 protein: CASSLGRKRGVHTDTQYF
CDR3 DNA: TGTGCCAGCAGCTTAGGGAGAAAGCGGGGGGTACACACAGATACGCAGTATTTT

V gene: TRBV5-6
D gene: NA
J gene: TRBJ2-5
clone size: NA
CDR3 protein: CASSLARETQYF
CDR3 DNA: TGTGCCAGCAGCTTAGCAAGGGAGACCCAGTACTTC

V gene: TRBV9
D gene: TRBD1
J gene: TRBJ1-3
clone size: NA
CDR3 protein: CASSSRDSGNTIYF
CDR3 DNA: TGTGCCAGCAGCTCCCGGGACAGTGGAAACACCATATATTTT

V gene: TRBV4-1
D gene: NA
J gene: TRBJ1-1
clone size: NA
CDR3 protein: CASSQGVVGEAFF
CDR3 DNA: TGCGCCAGCAGCCAAGGGGTGGTGGGAGAAGCTTTCTTT

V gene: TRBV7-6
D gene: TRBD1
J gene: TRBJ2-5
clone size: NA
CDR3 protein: CASSPDREGETQYF
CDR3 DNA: TGTGCCAGCAGCCCGGACAGGGAAGGAGAGACCCAGTACTTC

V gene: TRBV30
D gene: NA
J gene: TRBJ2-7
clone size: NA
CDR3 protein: CAWTQGTSYEQYF
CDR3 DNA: TGTGCCTGGACGCAGGGGACGAGCTACGAGCAGTACTTC

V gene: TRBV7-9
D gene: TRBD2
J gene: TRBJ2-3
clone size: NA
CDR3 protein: CASSATSGGPTDTQYF
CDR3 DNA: TGTGCCAGCAGCGCAACTAGCGGGGGGCCCACAGATACGCAGTATTTT

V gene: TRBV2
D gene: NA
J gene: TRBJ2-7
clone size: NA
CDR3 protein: CASSFDRAYEQYF
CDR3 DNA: TGTGCCAGCAGTTTTGACAGAGCCTACGAGCAGTACTTC

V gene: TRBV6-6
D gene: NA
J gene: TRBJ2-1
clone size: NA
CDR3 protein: CASRPTVDEQFF
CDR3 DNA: TGTGCCAGCAGACCAACTGTGGATGAGCAGTTCTTC

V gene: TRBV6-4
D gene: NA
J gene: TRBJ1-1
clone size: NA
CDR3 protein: CASSDSPGGPMNTEAFF
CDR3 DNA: TGTGCCAGCAGTGACTCCCCGGGGGGACCCATGAACACTGAAGCTTTCTTT